This entry lists 25 T cell receptor beta chains sequenced from one sample in a study of identical twins. TCRdb redid the calling of the 5' RACE reads with MiXCR, one entry per CDR3 protein. Found here are about 220,000 distinct CDR3 sequences, approximately 7.9% of them singletons; the top ten hold roughly 5%. This same sample was also taken into another study, of yellow fever vaccine responses in identical twins.

Sequenced input: CD8+ T cells sorted from blood. These TCRs come from a young woman in good health.

The V call is TRBV12-3 or TRBV12-4, the J call TRBJ2-1; 10 nucleotides align to TRBD2. The length of the CDR3 is 20 residues. With V trimmed by 2 bases and J by 3 bases, 16 bases remained unmatched. The CDR3 is CASSLSRLAGDTRDYNEQFF. CDR3 DNA sequence: TGTGCCAGCAGTTTATCCCGGCTAGCGGGAGATACAAGGGACTACAATGAGCAGTTCTTC.

J is TRBJ1-1 and V is TRBV28; maybe TRBD1 (6 bases). The CDR3 sequence is 12 residues long. The germline V gene encodes CDR1 MDHEN and CDR2 SYDVKM. Trimming cost V 7 bases and J 4 bases, with 10 bases left between them. The CDR3 sequence: CASTLGGTEAFF. CDR3 coding DNA: TGTGCCAGCACCTTAGGGGGCACTGAAGCTTTCTTT.

This clonotype was seen at least ten times. The rearrangement joins TRBV11-3 to TRBJ2-1; D remains unclear. Germline CDR1 SGHNT, CDR2 YENEEA. The CDR3 length is 16 residues. V dropped 3 bases and J dropped 3 bases, with 15 bases sitting between them. The CDR3 nucleotides are TGTGCCAGCAGCTTCGTCGTAACAGTAGACTACAATGAGCAGTTCTTC. Translated, it gives CASSFVVTVDYNEQFF. Using reference TRBV11-3 and TRBJ2-1 for the parts outside the CDR3, the full variable domain is EAGVVQSPRYKIIEKKQPVAFWCNPISGHNTLYWYLQNLGQGPELLIRYENEEAVDDSQLPKDRFSAERLKGVDSTLKIQPAELGDSAVYLCASSFVVTVDYNEQFFGPGTRLTVL.

The sample holds one count of this clonotype. The V call is TRBV27, the J call TRBJ2-3; 8 bases line up with TRBD2. CDR3 length: 16 amino acids. J gave up 6 bases and V 6 bases, and 14 bases lay outside the gene matches. The germline CDR1 and CDR2 sequences are MNHEY and SMNVEV (reference sequence). Here the CDR3 reads CASSRDSGAPGDTQYF. CDR3 in DNA: TGTGCCAGCAGCCGTGATAGCGGGGCCCCCGGGGATACGCAGTATTTT.

The CDR3 loop reads CASSPPGTDYNEQFF. The CDR3, as DNA: TGTGCCAGCAGCCCACCCGGGACAGACTACAATGAGCAGTTCTTC. The genes are TRBV5-4 and TRBJ2-1; 7 nucleotides match TRBD1. This CDR3 region has 15 residues. V shed 4 bases and J 3 bases; nucleotides not matched to a gene: 7. Looked up from germline, CDR1 is SGHNT and CDR2 is YYREEE (reference sequence).

Ten or more counts support this clonotype. V gene TRBV7-8 combines with J gene TRBJ2-3; no reliable D call. This CDR3 contains 14 residues. The V gene's germline CDR1 is SGHVS and CDR2 FQNEAQ. V lost 0 bases and J 2 bases, leaving 6 bases between the germline ends. The CDR3 DNA is TGTGCCAGCAGCTTAGCAGTCTACACAGATACGCAGTATTTT. It yields the protein CASSLAVYTDTQYF.

This clonotype was found many times. The CDR3 coding sequence is TGCGCCAGCAGTGATTCTAGCGGCTCCTACGAGCAGTACTTC. It specifies CASSDSSGSYEQYF. This chain joins TRBV10-1 and TRBJ2-7; 7 bases line up with TRBD2. The CDR3 length is 14 residues. V shed 3 bases, J shed 0 bases, and the junction held 2 bases outside the gene matches. Germline assignment: CDR1 WNHNN and CDR2 SYGVQD (reference sequence).

This clonotype was recorded many times. V and J are TRBV29-1 and TRBJ2-1, with D possibly TRBD1 on 6 matching bases. Deletions cut 3 bases from V and 4 bases from J, with 13 bases between. This CDR3 region has 14 residues. In germline, CDR1 is SQVTM, CDR2 ANQGSEA. CDR3 sequence reads: CSVDLRQGYNEQFF. The CDR3 nucleotides read TGCAGCGTTGATTTGCGTCAGGGGTACAATGAGCAGTTCTTC.

This clonotype was recorded many times. The J gene is TRBJ2-7, the V gene TRBV7-9; D is perhaps TRBD1 (6 bases). The CDR3 loop spans 16 amino acids. V lost 4 bases, J lost 2 bases, and 18 bases lay in between. CDR1 and CDR2 (germline): SEHNR, FQNEAQ (reference sequence). The CDR3: CASSSRWDQGTYEQYV. The CDR3 DNA reads TGTGCCAGCAGCTCCCGCTGGGATCAGGGGACCTACGAGCAGTACGTC.

This clonotype was counted at least ten times. This CDR3 is CATSRDDGGSTDTQYF. CDR3 DNA sequence: TGTGCCACCAGCAGAGATGATGGGGGAAGCACAGATACGCAGTATTTT. This chain joins TRBV15 and TRBJ2-3; the D gene could be TRBD1 or TRBD2 (5 bases each). The CDR3 runs to 16 residues. With 0 bases removed from V and 0 bases from J, the gap between germline ends came to 10 bases. CDR1 is LNHNV and CDR2 is YYDKDF in the germline V gene (reference sequence).

In this sample, this clonotype turned up many times. This chain uses TRBV20-1 with TRBJ2-3; D possibly corresponds to TRBD2 (7 bases). Germline V CDR1 and CDR2: DFQATT, SNEGSKA (reference sequence). The CDR3 loop spans 18 amino acids. Deletions cut 3 bases from V and 1 base from J, with 23 bases between. The CDR3 is CSARGGGVAVLRTDTQYF. CDR3 coding DNA: TGCAGTGCTAGGGGGGGGGGCGTAGCGGTCCTTCGCACAGATACGCAGTATTTT.

This clonotype has only a few counts. The chain is built from TRBV7-2 and TRBJ2-2, with TRBD2 matching 13 bases. The CDR3 loop spans 16 amino acids. Per germline, CDR1 SGHTA and CDR2 FQGNSA. The V segment lost 6 bases and the J segment 4 bases; nucleotides outside the gene matches: 5. The CDR3: CASSHGLAGVTGELFF. As DNA, the CDR3 is TGTGCCAGCAGTCATGGACTAGCGGGAGTCACCGGGGAGCTGTTTTTT.

This clonotype was detected many times. The genes are TRBV20-1 and TRBJ2-1, with no clear D. Germline CDR1 reads DFQATT; CDR2 reads SNEGSKA (reference sequence). V lost 8 bases, J lost 10 bases, and 12 bases lay in between. This CDR3 has 10 amino acids. The CDR3 loop is CSPKRFEQFF. CDR3 in DNA: TGCAGTCCCAAGAGGTTCGAGCAGTTCTTC.

The chain carries TRBV7-2 and TRBJ2-1; D is undetermined. Deletions cut 2 bases from V and 9 bases from J, with 11 bases between. This CDR3 has 13 residues. Germline lookup yields CDR1 SGHTA and CDR2 FQGNSA. The CDR3 region has the DNA TGTGCCAGCAGCTTAAACAGCATCGGTGAGCAGTTCTTC. Encoded protein: CASSLNSIGEQFF.

The chain is built from TRBV5-1 and TRBJ2-1; D is possibly TRBD2 (6 bases). This CDR3 comprises 16 residues. From germline, CDR1 is SGHRS and CDR2 YFSETQ. Trimming removed 1 base from V and 0 bases from J, with 11 bases in between. CDR3: CASSLRQTSSYNEQFF. The CDR3 DNA reads as TGCGCCAGCAGCTTGAGGCAGACTAGCTCCTACAATGAGCAGTTCTTC.

This clonotype has a handful of counts. The chain has TRBV6-2 or TRBV6-3 and TRBJ2-1; 7 nucleotides agree with TRBD1. The CDR3 contains 14 residues. V lost 8 bases, J lost 7 bases, and 11 bases stayed unmatched. Germline V CDR1 and CDR2: MNHEY, SVGEGT. The CDR3 reads CASGGDRVINEQFF. As DNA, the CDR3 is TGTGCCAGCGGCGGAGACAGGGTAATTAATGAGCAGTTCTTC.

The chain carries TRBV13 and TRBJ2-2, with 12 positions matching TRBD2. V dropped 2 bases and J dropped 2; count of bases not matched to a gene: 3. CDR1 and CDR2 from the germline V gene are PRHDT and FYEKMQ (reference sequence). The CDR3 contains 17 residues. The CDR3 sequence is CASSLLAGGPNTGELFF. The CDR3 bases are TGTGCCAGCAGCTTACTAGCGGGAGGGCCCAACACCGGGGAGCTGTTTTTT.

This clonotype was picked up a small number of times. The chain is built from TRBV7-8 and TRBJ2-7; D remains unclear. V shed 1 base and J shed 2 bases, with 12 bases lying between them. CDR1 is SGHVS, CDR2 FQNEAQ, per germline. This CDR3 has 15 residues. CDR3 protein: CASSLGHPLAYEQYV. In nucleotides, the CDR3 is TGTGCCAGCAGCTTAGGACACCCGCTGGCCTACGAGCAGTACGTC.

The sample holds a few counts of this clonotype. The chain combines TRBV13 with TRBJ1-2, with 9 bases aligning to TRBD1. After removal of 8 bases from V and 10 bases from J, the junction contained 17 bases not matched to a gene. The CDR3 is made up of 15 amino acids. In germline, CDR1 is PRHDT, CDR2 FYEKMQ (reference sequence). The CDR3 DNA sequence: TGTGCCAGCCTCAAAAATTGGGGGACAGGGATGGCCTACACCTTC. Protein sequence: CASLKNWGTGMAYTF.

Details on this clonotype: At one end the junction does not follow the germline gene, possibly because of a read error. This chain connects TRBV28 to TRBJ2-3; D not certain. The CDR3 consists of 12 residues. CDR1 and CDR2 (germline): MDHEN, SYDVKM. The CDR3 region is CANSFLADTQYF. CDR3 coding DNA: TGTGCCAACAGTTTCCTAGCAGATACGCAGTATTTT.

The rearrangement links TRBV7-9 to TRBJ2-7; 11 positions match TRBD2. The V and J ends lost 5 bases and 2 bases, in that order; junction bases with no gene match: 5. Germline lookup yields CDR1 SEHNR and CDR2 FQNEAQ (reference sequence). The CDR3 length is 15 residues. CDR3 sequence reads: CASSQPGLAAYEQYF. The CDR3 DNA is TGTGCCAGCAGCCAACCGGGACTAGCGGCCTACGAGCAGTACTTC. The variable domain in full, with the rest retrieved from reference TRBV7-9 and TRBJ2-7, is DTGVSQNPRHKITKRGQNVTFRCDPISEHNRLYWYRQTLGQGPEFLTYFQNEAQLEKSRLLSDRFSAERPKGSFSTLEIQRTEQGDSAMYLCASSQPGLAAYEQYFGPGTRLTVT.

This clonotype was seen repeatedly, ten times or more. The chain links TRBV7-9 to TRBJ2-2; D call uncertain. CDR1 is SEHNR and CDR2 is FQNEAQ in the germline V gene (reference sequence). The CDR3 runs 16 residues. The V and J ends lost 1 base and 1 base respectively, with 10 bases between them. CDR3 coding DNA: TGTGCCAGCAGCTTAGGACCCGAAAGGAACACCGGGGAGCTGTTTTTT. This sequence encodes CASSLGPERNTGELFF. Combining the CDR3 with reference TRBV7-9 and TRBJ2-2 gives the whole variable domain DTGVSQNPRHKITKRGQNVTFRCDPISEHNRLYWYRQTLGQGPEFLTYFQNEAQLEKSRLLSDRFSAERPKGSFSTLEIQRTEQGDSAMYLCASSLGPERNTGELFFGEGSRLTVL.

Of note for this clonotype: A clone one base away is much larger, so this may be a read error. This rearrangement joins TRBV12-3 or TRBV12-4 to TRBJ2-3, with TRBD2 matching 12 bases. The CDR3 contains 17 residues. DNA of the CDR3: TGTGCCAGCAGTGAAATGATGACTAGCGGGAGCACAGATACGCACTATTTT. The encoded protein is CASSEMMTSGSTDTHYF.

In its sample, this clonotype was seen a few times. The gene calls are TRBV7-8 and TRBJ2-7; the match to TRBD2 covers 11 bases. Germline loops: CDR1 SGHVS, CDR2 FQNEAQ. This CDR3 is built from 15 residues. The junction had 5 bases not matched to a gene; V was cut back by 4 bases and J by 3 bases. For the CDR3, the DNA is TGTGCCAGCAGCTCGTCTAGCGGGGGGTTCTACGAGCAGTACTTC. Its protein product is CASSSSSGGFYEQYF.

The V call is TRBV29-1, the J call TRBJ2-5; 9 nucleotides match TRBD2. With 3 bases clipped from V and 5 bases from J, the junction kept 10 bases outside the gene matches. CDR1 and CDR2 (germline): SQVTM, ANQGSEA. The CDR3 has 15 amino acids. The CDR3 loop is CSVDDWREGEETQYF. CDR3 in DNA: TGCAGCGTTGATGACTGGCGGGAGGGGGAGGAGACCCAGTACTTC.